This T cell receptor beta chain was recovered during a study of shared T cell receptors in the human thymus (dated by TCRdb to the early 2020s). About the investigation overall: The study investigated the way shared, self-reactive T-cell receptor alpha chains are produced in the human thymus.

Library preparation used the immunoSEQ multiplex PCR assay. Sourced from immuneACCESS, this table was stored by TCRdb with only in-frame sequences that have V and J called. A share of the clones is absent; for the studies checked, an unresolved V gene accounts for under half, and the remainder has no known explanation. Present in this sample are about 500,000 clones, about 80% of which were seen just once. The ten largest account for more than 0.01% of the sample. V sheds 3 bases and J sheds 3 bases, leaving 12 bases between their ends. The CDR3 numbers 15 residues from cysteine through phenylalanine. Solely the CDR3 DNA is kept, with 45 bases framed from the first base. Sequences SGHNT (CDR1) and YENEEA (CDR2) are obtained from the germline V gene. Notes on this clone: The clone's antigen remains unknown. Base-call qualities are not available, and no considerably larger clone is one nucleotide away.

This same sample was also part of a study on human thymus T cells. As that second paper reports: In Finland, the donors were immunologically healthy infants who were having open corrective cardiac surgery for congenital heart defects. Thymus tissue was obtained as surgical resects removed during corrective cardiac surgery. V and J gene segment usage appeared biased in both thymic and peripheral blood repertoires. The related research found that thymic TCR repertoires overlapped highly between unrelated individuals. The study described the TCR alpha and beta repertoires in under 10 infant thymus samples and a few matching peripheral blood samples. Donor ages ranged from about 7 to 244 days, and the cohort comprised 5 to 7 male and two female infants. Thymocytes were released mechanically from tissue and stored at -70 °C as pellets of about 9-32 million cells. A QIAsymphony instrument was used to extract genomic DNA from the frozen cell pellets. TCRB and TCRAD loci were amplified from a standardized quantity of quality-controlled genomic DNA using the immunoSEQ multiplex PCR assay. Amplicons spanned the V(D)J region at a length sufficient to cover the CDR3 and identify V and J genes. The commercial immunoSEQ service was used to sequence amplicons on an Illumina platform. Corrections for primer bias and sequencing errors followed previously described methods, while TCRAD and TCRB definitions were based on the IMGT database. immunoSEQ Analyzer 3.0 and VDJTools were used for repertoire analysis, which covered basic statistics, V/J segment usage, diversity estimates, rarefaction and pairwise overlap. Diversity was estimated using the Chao1, ChaoE, Efron-Thisted, Shannon and inverse Simpson indices, and was also estimated on datasets down-sampled to the size of the smallest sample. Repertoire overlap used strict matching of CDR3 nucleotide sequence, V gene and J gene, with Jaccard-based multidimensional scaling clustering. On average, thymus samples gave about 750,000 unique TCRB clonotypes, whereas blood samples gave around 80,000.

This receptor chain uses TRBV11-3 and TRBJ2-1; TRBD2 is possibly the D segment (6 matching bases). The specimen sequenced was thymocytes. This TCR derives from a boy in the first two years of life with a congenital heart defect. Donor details come from another sample of the same person, matched by shared clones. The DNA sequence follows: TGTGCCAGCAGCTTTTCCGGGAGCCTCTACAATGAGCAGTTCTTC. It codes for CASSFSGSLYNEQFF.